The rows below give T cell receptor beta chains drawn from one sample of a study of graft-versus-host responses after intestinal transplantation. Data came from immunoSEQ multiplex PCR; TCRdb stores just in-frame clones and leaves some out. The repertoire holds 9,000 to 13,000 clones, with roughly 30% as singletons. Sequences were derived from alloreactive CD4+ T cells from a mixed lymphocyte reaction culture, sampled before transplantation. All receptors derive from a human patient who was an organ donor for intestinal transplantation. CDR3s include the opening cysteine and the closing phenylalanine or tryptophan. The D gene is left open where the match is weak. Only some rows state a clone size, as once, few, many or a class for expanded clones.

>TRBJ1-1|medium-sized|NA|TRBV7-9
CASSSIEAFF
TGTGCCAGCAGCTCCATTGAAGCTTTCTTT
>TRBJ2-2|NA|NA|TRBV15
CATSRVGGNGELFF
TGTGCCACCAGCAGAGTCGGGGGAAACGGGGAGCTGTTTTTT
>TRBJ1-6|few|NA|TRBV5-4
CASSSPWSDSPLHF
TGTGCCAGCAGCTCTCCATGGAGTGATTCACCCCTCCACTTT
>TRBJ1-1|NA|NA|TRBV7-2
CASSLAATEAFF
TGTGCCAGCAGCTTAGCAGCCACTGAAGCTTTCTTT
>TRBJ2-7|NA|NA|TRBV18
CASSLHPGLSSYEQYF
TGTGCCAGCTCCCTCCACCCGGGACTGAGCTCCTACGAGCAGTACTTC
>TRBJ2-1|NA|TRBD2|TRBV7-3
CASSSRLAGGPDEQFF
TGTGCCAGCAGCTCCCGACTAGCGGGGGGGCCCGATGAGCAGTTCTTC
>TRBJ2-1|few|NA|TRBV7-9
CASSVVGTSNEQFF
TGTGCCAGCAGCGTTGTCGGGACATCCAATGAGCAGTTCTTC
>TRBJ1-4|NA|TRBD1|TRBV7-9
CASSLRQGYEKLFF
TGTGCCAGCAGCTTACGACAGGGTTATGAAAAACTGTTTTTT
>TRBJ2-3|NA|TRBD2|TRBV7-2
CASTIGGAGTDTQYF
TGTGCCAGCACCATCGGGGGGGCGGGCACAGATACGCAGTATTTT
>TRBJ2-7|NA|TRBD1|TRBV27
CASSSRTGAFYEQYF
TGTGCCAGCAGTTCTCGGACAGGGGCCTTCTACGAGCAGTACTTC
>TRBJ1-1|NA|NA|TRBV28
CASTSGTEAFF
TGTGCCAGCACGTCGGGCACTGAAGCTTTCTTT
>TRBJ2-7|NA|TRBD2|TRBV6-5
CASSRTSGYEQYF
TGTGCCAGCAGCCGGACTAGCGGTTACGAGCAGTACTTC
>TRBJ2-2|few|NA|TRBV11-3
CASSKRGGRGTGELFF
TGTGCCAGCAGCAAAAGGGGGGGGCGCGGAACCGGGGAGCTGTTTTTT
>TRBJ2-1|few|TRBD1|TRBV6-1
CASSRTGSYNEQFF
TGTGCCAGCAGTCGGACAGGCTCCTACAATGAGCAGTTCTTC